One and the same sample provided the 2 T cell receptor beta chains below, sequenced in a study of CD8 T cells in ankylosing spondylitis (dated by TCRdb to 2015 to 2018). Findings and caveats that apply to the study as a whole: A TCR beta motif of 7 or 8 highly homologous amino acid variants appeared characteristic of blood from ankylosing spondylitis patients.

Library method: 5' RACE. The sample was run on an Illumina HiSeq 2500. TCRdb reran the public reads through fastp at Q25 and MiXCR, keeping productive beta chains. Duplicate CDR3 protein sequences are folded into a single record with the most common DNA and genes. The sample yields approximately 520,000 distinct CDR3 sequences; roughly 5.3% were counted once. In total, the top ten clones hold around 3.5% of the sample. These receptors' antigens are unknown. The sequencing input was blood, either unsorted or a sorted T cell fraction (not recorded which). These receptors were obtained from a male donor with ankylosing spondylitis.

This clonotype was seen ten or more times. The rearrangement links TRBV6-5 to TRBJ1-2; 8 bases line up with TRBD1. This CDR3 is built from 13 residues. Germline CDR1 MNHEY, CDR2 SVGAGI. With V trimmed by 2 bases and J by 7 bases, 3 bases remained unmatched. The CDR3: CASSYQGATGYTF. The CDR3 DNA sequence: TGTGCCAGCAGTTACCAGGGGGCGACTGGCTACACCTTC.

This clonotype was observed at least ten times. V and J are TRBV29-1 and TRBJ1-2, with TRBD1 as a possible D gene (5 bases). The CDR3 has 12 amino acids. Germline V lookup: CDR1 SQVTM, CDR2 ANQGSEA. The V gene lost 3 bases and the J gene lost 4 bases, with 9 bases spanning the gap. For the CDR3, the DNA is TGCAGCGTTGACCGGGGGGGCTATGGCTACACCTTC. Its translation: CSVDRGGYGYTF.